The next 12 T cell receptor beta chains were all read from a single sample in a study of blood T cell repertoires in COVID-19. Profiled with immunoSEQ multiplex PCR; TCRdb holds only in-frame clones, not every one. The sample holds fewer than 450,000 clones, less than 95% seen once. Material: PBMCs or T cells enriched from blood (not recorded which). Receptors were obtained from a man between 18 and 35 years old who had recovered from COVID-19.

The chain links TRBV11-3 to TRBJ2-1, with TRBD2 matching 9 bases. J was trimmed by 5 bases and V by 5 bases; bases with no gene match: 10. CDR3 length equals 16 residues. From germline, CDR1 is SGHNT and CDR2 YENEEA. The DNA of the CDR3 is TGTGCCAGCAGCCCCGCCAGGACTAGCGACAACAATGAGCAGTTCTTC. Its translation: CASSPARTSDNNEQFF.

The chain has TRBV28 and TRBJ1-6, with a tentative D call TRBD1 (6 bases). V lost 5 bases, J lost 9 bases, and 17 bases lay in between. Germline CDR1 MDHEN, CDR2 SYDVKM. CDR3 size: 15 residues. The CDR3 DNA reads TGTGCCAGCAGTCCTCAGGGTAGGGGGAGTTCACCCCTCCACTTT. Translating gives CASSPQGRGSSPLHF.

V usage is TRBV6-1 and J usage is TRBJ1-5, with 8 bases identical to TRBD1. Germline-derived CDR1 and CDR2 are MNHNS and SASEGT. V was clipped by 1 base and J by 3 bases; unmatched bases: 5. The CDR3 length is 16 residues. CDR3 amino acids: CASSEELTGDNQPQHF. CDR3 nucleotides: TGTGCCAGCAGTGAAGAACTGACAGGGGACAATCAGCCCCAGCATTTT.

V is TRBV5-4 and J is TRBJ1-4, with D perhaps TRBD1 (5 bases). Trimming took off 3 bases at V and 10 bases at J, with 10 bases between the two ends. CDR3 length: 12 residues. Germline V gene lookup returns CDR1 SGHNT and CDR2 YYREEE (reference sequence). The CDR3 sequence is CASSSDTGKLFF. CDR3 nucleotides: TGTGCCAGCAGCTCGGACACAGGAAAACTGTTTTTT.

This clone was seen a few times. V and J are TRBV18 and TRBJ1-5; 8 bases are shared with TRBD1. Germline-derived CDR1 and CDR2 are KGHSH and LQKENI. The length of the CDR3 is 16 residues. V was clipped by 0 bases and J by 6 bases; unmatched bases: 7. CDR3 nucleotides: TGTGCCAGCTCACCACCGACAGGACAGGGCAGTCAGCCCCAGCATTTT. It is translated as CASSPPTGQGSQPQHF.

CDR3 DNA: TGTGCCAGCAGTCCCGAGGGGGGGTATAATTCACCCCTCCACTTT. This translates into CASSPEGGYNSPLHF. The V call is TRBV27, the J call TRBJ1-6; D possibly corresponds to TRBD1 (6 bases). The germline V and J ends were trimmed by 5 bases and 4 bases, with 12 bases remaining between them. Germline CDR1 reads MNHEY; CDR2 reads SMNVEV (reference sequence). This CDR3 spans 15 amino acids.

The genes are TRBV7-6 and TRBJ2-3; 11 positions agree with TRBD1. The CDR3 loop spans 16 amino acids. The V segment lost 1 base and the J segment 3 bases; nucleotides outside the gene matches: 3. Germline-derived CDR1 and CDR2 are SGHVS and FNYEAQ. CDR3 region: CASSLGTGGWTDTQYF. The CDR3 DNA reads TGTGCCAGCAGCTTAGGGACAGGGGGCTGGACAGATACGCAGTATTTT. The entire variable domain, with the rest obtained from reference TRBV7-6 and TRBJ2-3, is as follows: GAGVSQSPRYKVTKRGQDVALRCDPISGHVSLYWYRQALGQGPEFLTYFNYEAQQDKSGLPNDRFSAERPEGSISTLTIQRTEQRDSAMYRCASSLGTGGWTDTQYFGPGTRLTVL.

The chain has TRBV25-1 and TRBJ1-5, with TRBD1 matching 8 bases. This CDR3 is 17 amino acids long. CDR1 is MGHDK and CDR2 is SYGVNS in the germline V gene. Trimming at V came to 1 base and at J to 5 bases, leaving 10 bases not matched to a gene. The CDR3 sequence: CASSEFRSRGLHQPQHF. CDR3 bases: TGTGCCAGCAGTGAATTTAGATCCAGGGGGCTCCATCAGCCCCAGCATTTT.

The chain couples TRBV9 to TRBJ1-2, with D tentatively TRBD1 (5 bases). This CDR3 comprises 15 residues. Per germline, CDR1 SGDLS and CDR2 YYNGEE. Trimming stripped 0 bases from V and 6 bases from J, with 15 bases between. The chain's CDR3 is CASSVATSGGDGYTF. The CDR3 coding sequence is TGTGCCAGCAGCGTAGCTACCTCCGGAGGGGATGGCTACACCTTC. The whole variable domain, remainder taken from reference TRBV9 and TRBJ1-2, is DSGVTQTPKHLITATGQRVTLRCSPRSGDLSVYWYQQSLDQGLQFLIQYYNGEERAKGNILERFSAQQFPDLHSELNLSSLELGDSALYFCASSVATSGGDGYTFGSGTRLTVV.

This clone has a count of ten or more. This chain's CDR3 is CASSNRTRRNQPQHF. CDR3 sequence (DNA): TGTGCCAGCAGTAACAGGACCAGGCGCAATCAGCCCCAGCATTTT. The rearrangement links TRBV28 to TRBJ1-5, with D perhaps TRBD1 (5 bases). The CDR3 length is 15 residues. The germline CDR1 and CDR2 sequences are MDHEN and SYDVKM. The ends were cut back, 5 bases at V and 2 bases at J, with 13 bases in the middle.

The chain carries TRBV7-9 and TRBJ2-1; 9 bases are a match to TRBD2. The germline CDR1 and CDR2 sequences are SEHNR and FQNEAQ (reference sequence). This CDR3 spans 16 amino acids. J lost 0 bases, V lost 5 bases, and 5 bases had no gene match. DNA for the CDR3: TGTGCCAGCAGCACACTAGCGGGTAGCTCCTACAATGAGCAGTTCTTC. Translating gives CASSTLAGSSYNEQFF.

This sequence joins TRBV7-8 and TRBJ1-1; tentatively, D is TRBD1 (5 bases). V was clipped by 5 bases and J by 2 bases, with 24 bases between them. The CDR3 runs to 18 residues. Germline V CDR1 and CDR2: SGHVS, FQNEAQ. The CDR3 protein is CASSTFWGQAFVNTEAFF. For the CDR3, the DNA is TGTGCCAGCAGCACTTTCTGGGGCCAGGCATTCGTTAACACTGAAGCTTTCTTT.